This TCR beta chain was retrieved from a study of CD4 and CD8 cells across lung adenocarcinoma regions. TCRdb fed the PCR reads into MiXCR, producing one record per CDR3 protein. The data hold around 15,000 distinct CDR3 sequences, with approximately 40% observed a single time. By sample share, this clonotype is large. The patients had localized lung adenocarcinoma, a non-small cell subtype. CDR3 length: 16 residues. V trimming: 0 bases; J trimming: 6 bases; junction bases outside the gene matches: 4. Germline CDR1 and CDR2: MNHEY and SVGAGI. The rearrangement links TRBV6-5 to TRBJ2-1; 11 bases are a match to TRBD1. Sequenced sample: CD4+ T cells from the center of a lung tumor. The TCR comes from a male donor with lung adenocarcinoma. The CD4 and CD8 labels of this study may be unreliable. The CDR3 here is CASSYSSGTGGNEQFF. CDR3 in DNA: TGTGCCAGCAGTTACTCGTCCGGGACAGGGGGCAATGAGCAGTTCTTC.